This T cell receptor beta chain stems from a study of blood T cell repertoires in COVID-19. Study at large: The origin of the acute and convalescent COVID-19 samples was the United States, Italy and Spain.

Repertoires were generated with immunoSEQ multiplex PCR, while TCRdb's copy carries only in-frame clones and drops some. The repertoire consists of approximately 71,000 clones, with around 90% occurring once and the leading ten covering approximately 5.5%. In this sample, this clone turned up once. Trimming pared 2 bases from V and 4 bases from J, leaving 15 bases between. The CDR3 is 16 amino acids. Germline V gives CDR1 SEHNR, CDR2 FQNEAQ (reference sequence). The chain carries TRBV7-9 and TRBJ2-1; D may be TRBD2 (6 bases). Sequencing was done on a sample of peripheral blood. The sequence came from a human donor in a cohort sampled during active COVID-19. CDR3 in amino acids: CASSLQAGRGYNEQFF. The CDR3 region has the DNA TGTGCCAGCAGCTTACAGGCGGGACGGGGGTACAATGAGCAGTTCTTC.